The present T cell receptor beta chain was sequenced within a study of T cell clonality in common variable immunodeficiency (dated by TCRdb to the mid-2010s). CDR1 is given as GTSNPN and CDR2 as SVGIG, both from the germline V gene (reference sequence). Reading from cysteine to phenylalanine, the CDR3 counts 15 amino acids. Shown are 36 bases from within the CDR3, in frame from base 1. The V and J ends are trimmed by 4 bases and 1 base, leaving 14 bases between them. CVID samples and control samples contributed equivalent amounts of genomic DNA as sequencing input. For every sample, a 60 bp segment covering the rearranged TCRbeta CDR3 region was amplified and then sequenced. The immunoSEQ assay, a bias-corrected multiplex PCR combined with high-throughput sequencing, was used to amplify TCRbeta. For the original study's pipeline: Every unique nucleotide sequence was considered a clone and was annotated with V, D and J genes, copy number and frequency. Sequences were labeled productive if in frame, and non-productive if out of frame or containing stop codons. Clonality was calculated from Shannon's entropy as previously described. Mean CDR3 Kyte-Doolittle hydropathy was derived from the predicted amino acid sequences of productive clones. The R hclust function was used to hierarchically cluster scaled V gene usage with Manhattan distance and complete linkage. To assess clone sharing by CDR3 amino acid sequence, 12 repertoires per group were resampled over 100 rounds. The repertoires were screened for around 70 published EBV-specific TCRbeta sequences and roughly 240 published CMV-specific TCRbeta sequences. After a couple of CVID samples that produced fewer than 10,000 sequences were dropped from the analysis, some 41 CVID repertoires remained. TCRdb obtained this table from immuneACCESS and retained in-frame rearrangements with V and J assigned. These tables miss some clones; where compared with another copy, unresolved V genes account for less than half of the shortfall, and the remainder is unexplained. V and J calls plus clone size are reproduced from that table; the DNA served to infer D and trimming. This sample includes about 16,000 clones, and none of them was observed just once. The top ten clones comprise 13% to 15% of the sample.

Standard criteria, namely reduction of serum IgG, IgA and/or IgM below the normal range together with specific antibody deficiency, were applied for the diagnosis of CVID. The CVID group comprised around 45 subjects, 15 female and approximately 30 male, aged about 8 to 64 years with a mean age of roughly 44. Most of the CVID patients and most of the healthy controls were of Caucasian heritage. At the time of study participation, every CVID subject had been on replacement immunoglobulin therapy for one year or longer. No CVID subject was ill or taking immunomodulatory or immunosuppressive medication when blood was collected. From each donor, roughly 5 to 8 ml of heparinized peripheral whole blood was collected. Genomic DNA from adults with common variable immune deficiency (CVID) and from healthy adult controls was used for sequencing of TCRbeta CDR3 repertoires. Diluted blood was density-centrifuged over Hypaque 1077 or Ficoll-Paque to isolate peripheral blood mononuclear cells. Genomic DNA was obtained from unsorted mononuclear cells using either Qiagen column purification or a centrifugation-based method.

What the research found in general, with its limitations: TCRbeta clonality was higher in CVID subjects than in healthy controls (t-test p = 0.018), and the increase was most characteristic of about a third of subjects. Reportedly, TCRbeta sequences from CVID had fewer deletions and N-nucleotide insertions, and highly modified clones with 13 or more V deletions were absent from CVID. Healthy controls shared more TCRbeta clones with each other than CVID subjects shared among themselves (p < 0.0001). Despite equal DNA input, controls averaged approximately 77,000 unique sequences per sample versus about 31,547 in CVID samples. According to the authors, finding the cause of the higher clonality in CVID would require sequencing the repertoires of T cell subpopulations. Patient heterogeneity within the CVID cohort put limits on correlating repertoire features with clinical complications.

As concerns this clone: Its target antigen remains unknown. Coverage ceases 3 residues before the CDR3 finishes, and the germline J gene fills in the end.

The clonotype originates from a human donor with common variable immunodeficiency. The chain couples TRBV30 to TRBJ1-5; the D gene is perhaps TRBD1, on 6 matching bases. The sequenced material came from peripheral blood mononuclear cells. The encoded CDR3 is CAWNRESVSNQPQHF. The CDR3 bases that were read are TGTGCCTGGAACAGGGAGTCGGTGAGCAATCAGCCC.